This TCR beta chain is from a study of shared clonotypes between healthy human individuals. This CDR3 has 17 residues. The germline gives CDR1 MNHNS, CDR2 SASEGT. V was pared by 3 bases and J by 3 bases, with 6 bases of the junction left unmatched. TCRdb keeps only in-frame clones here, not all; method: immunoSEQ multiplex PCR. The sample includes about a million clones, roughly 80% of them seen just once. The clonotype originates from a young man in good health. Some clones in this sample may be carry-over from other donors' samples. Sequenced: memory CD4+ T cells from PBMCs. Subset noted: CD45RA-negative fraction. The chain has TRBV6-1 and TRBJ2-7, with 15 bases matching TRBD2. Here the CDR3 DNA reads TGTGCCAGCAGTGAGAGACCGGGACTAGCGGGAGGCTACGAGCAGTACTTC. It is translated as CASSERPGLAGGYEQYF.